Listed below are T cell receptor beta chains from one sample, sequenced in a study of shared clonotypes between healthy human individuals. TCRdb keeps only in-frame clones here, not all; method: immunoSEQ multiplex PCR. The profile shows a few million clones, 90% to 95% of them singletons. Sequencing was performed on naive CD4+ T cells sorted from blood. These TCRs come from a man aged 18-30 years in good health. Each CDR3 is given with its conserved first and last residue. The D gene is left open where the match is weak.

D gene,V gene,J gene,CDR3 protein,CDR3 DNA
TRBD2,TRBV18,TRBJ2-5,CASSGTSGQETQYF,TGTGCCAGCTCAGGGACTAGCGGCCAAGAGACCCAGTACTTC
-,TRBV11-2,TRBJ2-5,CASRIGRGTQSALESQYF,TGTGCCAGCAGGATTGGGAGGGGGACCCAGAGCGCGCTAGAGTCCCAGTACTTC
-,TRBV2,TRBJ2-5,CASSEDAGVQYF,TGTGCCAGCAGTGAAGACGCAGGAGTACAGTACTTC
-,TRBV6-6,TRBJ2-7,CASNRLGSAAPYEQYF,TGTGCCAGCAATCGATTGGGATCGGCCGCGCCCTACGAGCAGTACTTC
-,TRBV5-6,TRBJ1-2,CASSKYRDPTGYTF,TGTGCCAGCAGCAAATACAGGGACCCCACGGGCTACACCTTC
TRBD2,TRBV6-5,TRBJ2-7,CASSPSGLAGEQYF,TGTGCCAGCAGTCCCTCGGGACTAGCGGGCGAGCAGTACTTC
-,TRBV5-1,TRBJ1-1,CASSSSGFNTEAFF,TGCGCCAGCAGCAGTTCAGGGTTCAACACTGAAGCTTTCTTT
-,TRBV18,TRBJ1-2,CASSSNQDTGYTF,TGTGCCAGCTCATCGAATCAGGACACGGGCTACACCTTC
-,TRBV18,TRBJ1-2,CASSDSDTGVGYTF,TGTGCCAGCTCCGACTCGGACACGGGAGTAGGCTACACCTTC
-,TRBV7-3,TRBJ1-1,CASSHQGPNTEAFF,TGTGCCAGCAGCCATCAGGGACCGAACACTGAAGCTTTCTTT
-,TRBV18,TRBJ1-2,CASSDGQTYGYTF,TGTGCCAGCTCAGACGGACAGACCTATGGCTACACCTTC
TRBD1,TRBV19,TRBJ1-5,CASSVPGTGGQPQHF,TGTGCCAGTAGTGTACCCGGGACAGGGGGCCAGCCCCAGCATTTT
TRBD2,TRBV28,TRBJ2-7,CASSLSRTSGGRLRYEQYF,TGTGCCAGCAGTTTATCCCGGACTAGCGGGGGGCGTCTAAGGTACGAGCAGTACTTC